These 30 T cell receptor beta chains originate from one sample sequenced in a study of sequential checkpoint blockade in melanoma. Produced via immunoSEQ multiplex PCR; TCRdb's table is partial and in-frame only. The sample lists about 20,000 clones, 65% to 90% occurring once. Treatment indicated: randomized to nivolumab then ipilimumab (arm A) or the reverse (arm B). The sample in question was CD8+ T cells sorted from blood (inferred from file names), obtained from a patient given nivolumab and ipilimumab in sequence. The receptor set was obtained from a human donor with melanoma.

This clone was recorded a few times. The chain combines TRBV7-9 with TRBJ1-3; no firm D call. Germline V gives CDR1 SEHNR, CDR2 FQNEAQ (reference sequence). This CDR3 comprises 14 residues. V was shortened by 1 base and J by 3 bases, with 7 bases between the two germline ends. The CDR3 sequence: CASSLGGFGNTIYF. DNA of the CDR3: TGTGCCAGCAGCTTAGGAGGCTTTGGAAACACCATATATTTT.

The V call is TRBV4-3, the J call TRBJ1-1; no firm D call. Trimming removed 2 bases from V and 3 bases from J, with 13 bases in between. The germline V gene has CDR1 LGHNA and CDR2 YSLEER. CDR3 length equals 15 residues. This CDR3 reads CASSQFLWQYTEAFF. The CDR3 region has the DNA TGCGCCAGCAGCCAATTTTTGTGGCAGTACACTGAAGCTTTCTTT.

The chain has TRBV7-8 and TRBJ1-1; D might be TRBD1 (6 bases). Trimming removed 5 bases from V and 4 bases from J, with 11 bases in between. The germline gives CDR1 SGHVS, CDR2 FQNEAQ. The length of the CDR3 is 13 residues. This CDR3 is CASSPTGSTEAFF. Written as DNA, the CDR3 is TGTGCCAGCAGCCCAACAGGGTCCACTGAAGCTTTCTTT.

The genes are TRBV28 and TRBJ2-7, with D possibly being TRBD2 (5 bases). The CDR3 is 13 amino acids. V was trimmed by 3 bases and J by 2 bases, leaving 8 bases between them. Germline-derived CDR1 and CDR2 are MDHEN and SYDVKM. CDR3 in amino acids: CASSFALAYEQYF. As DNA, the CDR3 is TGTGCCAGCAGTTTTGCACTAGCCTACGAGCAGTACTTC. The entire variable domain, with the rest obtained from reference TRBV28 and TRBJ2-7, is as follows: DVKVTQSSRYLVKRTGEKVFLECVQDMDHENMFWYRQDPGLGLRLIYFSYDVKMKEKGDIPEGYSVSREKKERFSLILESASTNQTSMYLCASSFALAYEQYFGPGTRLTVT.

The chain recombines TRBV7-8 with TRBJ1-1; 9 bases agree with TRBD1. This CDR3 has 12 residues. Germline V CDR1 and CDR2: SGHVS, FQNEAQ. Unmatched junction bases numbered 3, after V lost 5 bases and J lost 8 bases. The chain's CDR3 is CASSRGQGEAFF. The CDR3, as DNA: TGTGCCAGCAGCCGAGGACAGGGGGAAGCTTTCTTT.

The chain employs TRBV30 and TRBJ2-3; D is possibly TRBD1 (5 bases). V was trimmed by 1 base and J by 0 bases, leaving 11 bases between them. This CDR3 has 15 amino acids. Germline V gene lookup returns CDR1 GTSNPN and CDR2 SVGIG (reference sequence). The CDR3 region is CAWSAARASTDTQYF. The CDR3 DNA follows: TGTGCCTGGAGTGCCGCCAGGGCTAGCACAGATACGCAGTATTTT. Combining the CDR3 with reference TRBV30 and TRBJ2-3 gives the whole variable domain SQTIHQWPATLVQPVGSPLSLECTVEGTSNPNLYWYRQAAGRGLQLLFYSVGIGQISSEVPQNLSASRPQDRQFILSSKKLLLSDSGFYLCAWSAARASTDTQYFGPGTRLTVL.

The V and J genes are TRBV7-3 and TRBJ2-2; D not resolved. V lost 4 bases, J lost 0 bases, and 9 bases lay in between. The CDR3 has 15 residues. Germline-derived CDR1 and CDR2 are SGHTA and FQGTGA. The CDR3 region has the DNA TGTGCCAGCAGCTCCTCCCCCTCGAACACCGGGGAGCTGTTTTTT. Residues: CASSSSPSNTGELFF. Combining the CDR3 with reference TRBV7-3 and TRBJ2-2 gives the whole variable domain GAGVSQTPSNKVTEKGKYVELRCDPISGHTALYWYRQSLGQGPEFLIYFQGTGAADDSGLPNDRFFAVRPEGSVSTLKIQRTERGDSAVYLCASSSSPSNTGELFFGEGSRLTVL.

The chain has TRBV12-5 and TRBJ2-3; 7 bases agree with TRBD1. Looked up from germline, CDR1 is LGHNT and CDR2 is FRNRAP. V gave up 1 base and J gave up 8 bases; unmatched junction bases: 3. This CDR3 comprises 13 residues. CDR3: CASGLGQGFTQYF. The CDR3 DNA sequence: TGTGCTAGTGGTTTGGGACAGGGTTTTACGCAGTATTTT.

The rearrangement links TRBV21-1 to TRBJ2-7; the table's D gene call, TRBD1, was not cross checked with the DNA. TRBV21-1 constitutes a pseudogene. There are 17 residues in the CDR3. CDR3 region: CASSNLRAGQGTFEQYF. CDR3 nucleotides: TGTGCCAGCAGCAACCTTCGGGCGGGACAGGGGACTTTCGAGCAGTACTTC.

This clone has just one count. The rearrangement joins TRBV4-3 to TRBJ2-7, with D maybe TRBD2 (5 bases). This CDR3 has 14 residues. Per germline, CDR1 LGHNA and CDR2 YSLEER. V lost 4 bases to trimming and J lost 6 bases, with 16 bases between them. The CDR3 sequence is CASSPWAGVSEQYF. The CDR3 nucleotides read TGCGCCAGCAGCCCCTGGGCCGGGGTTAGCGAGCAGTACTTC.

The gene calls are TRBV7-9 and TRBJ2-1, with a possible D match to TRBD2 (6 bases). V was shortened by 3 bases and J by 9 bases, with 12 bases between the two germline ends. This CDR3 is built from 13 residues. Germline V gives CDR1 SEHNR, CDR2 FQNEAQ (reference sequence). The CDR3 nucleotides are TGTGCCAGCAGCTTGGGGGACTTCGGTGAGCAGTTCTTC. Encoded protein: CASSLGDFGEQFF.

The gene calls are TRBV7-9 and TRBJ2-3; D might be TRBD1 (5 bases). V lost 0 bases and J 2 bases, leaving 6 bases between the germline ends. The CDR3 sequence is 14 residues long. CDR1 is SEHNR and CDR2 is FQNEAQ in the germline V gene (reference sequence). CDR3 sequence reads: CASSLADTTDTQYF. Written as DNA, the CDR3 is TGTGCCAGCAGCTTAGCGGACACCACAGATACGCAGTATTTT.

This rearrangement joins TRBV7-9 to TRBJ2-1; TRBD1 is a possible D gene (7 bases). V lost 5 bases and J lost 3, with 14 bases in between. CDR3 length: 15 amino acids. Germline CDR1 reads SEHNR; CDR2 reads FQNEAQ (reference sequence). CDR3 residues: CASSPTRDSYNEQFF. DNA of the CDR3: TGTGCCAGCAGCCCAACGCGGGACAGCTACAATGAGCAGTTCTTC. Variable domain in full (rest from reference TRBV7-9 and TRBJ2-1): DTGVSQNPRHKITKRGQNVTFRCDPISEHNRLYWYRQTLGQGPEFLTYFQNEAQLEKSRLLSDRFSAERPKGSFSTLEIQRTEQGDSAMYLCASSPTRDSYNEQFFGPGTRLTVL.

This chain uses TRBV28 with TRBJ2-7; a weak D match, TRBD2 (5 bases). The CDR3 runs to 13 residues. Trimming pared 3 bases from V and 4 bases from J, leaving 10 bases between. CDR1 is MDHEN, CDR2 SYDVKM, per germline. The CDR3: CASSFRGAYEQYF. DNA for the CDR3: TGTGCCAGCAGTTTTCGGGGAGCTTACGAGCAGTACTTC.

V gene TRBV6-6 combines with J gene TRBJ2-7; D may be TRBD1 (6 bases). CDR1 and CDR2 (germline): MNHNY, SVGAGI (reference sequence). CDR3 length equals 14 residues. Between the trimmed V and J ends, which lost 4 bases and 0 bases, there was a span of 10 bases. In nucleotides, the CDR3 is TGTGCCAGCAGTTCCCGGGACACCTCCTACGAGCAGTACTTC. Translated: CASSSRDTSYEQYF.

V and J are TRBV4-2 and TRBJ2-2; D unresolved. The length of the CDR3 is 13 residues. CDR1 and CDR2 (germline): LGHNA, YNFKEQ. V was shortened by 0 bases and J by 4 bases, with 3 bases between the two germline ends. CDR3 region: CASSQDSTGELFF. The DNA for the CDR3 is TGTGCCAGCAGCCAAGACAGCACCGGGGAGCTGTTTTTT.

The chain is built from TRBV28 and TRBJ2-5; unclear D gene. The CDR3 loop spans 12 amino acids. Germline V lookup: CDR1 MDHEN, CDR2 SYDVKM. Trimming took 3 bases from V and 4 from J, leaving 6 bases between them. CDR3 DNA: TGTGCCAGCAGTTTTCGTCGAGAGACCCAGTACTTC. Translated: CASSFRRETQYF.

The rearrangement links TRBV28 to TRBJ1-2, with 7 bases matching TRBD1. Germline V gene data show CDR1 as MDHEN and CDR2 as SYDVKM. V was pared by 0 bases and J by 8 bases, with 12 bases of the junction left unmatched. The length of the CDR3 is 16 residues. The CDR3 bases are TGTGCCAGCAGTTTATGGACCATCCGAACGGGACAGGGCTACACCTTC. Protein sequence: CASSLWTIRTGQGYTF.

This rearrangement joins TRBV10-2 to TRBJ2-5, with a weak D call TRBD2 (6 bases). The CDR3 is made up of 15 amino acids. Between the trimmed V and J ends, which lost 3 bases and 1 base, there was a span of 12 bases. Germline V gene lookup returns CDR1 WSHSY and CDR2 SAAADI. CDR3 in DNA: TGCGCCAGCAGTGACTTCAGGGAGGTCCAAGAGACCCAGTACTTC. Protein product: CASSDFREVQETQYF.

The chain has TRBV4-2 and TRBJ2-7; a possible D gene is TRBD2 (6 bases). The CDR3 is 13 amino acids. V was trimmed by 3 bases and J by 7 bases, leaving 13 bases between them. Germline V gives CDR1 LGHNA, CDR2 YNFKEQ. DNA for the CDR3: TGTGCCAGCAGCCATGGGCTTGGGGGGGAGCAGTACTTC. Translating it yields CASSHGLGGEQYF.

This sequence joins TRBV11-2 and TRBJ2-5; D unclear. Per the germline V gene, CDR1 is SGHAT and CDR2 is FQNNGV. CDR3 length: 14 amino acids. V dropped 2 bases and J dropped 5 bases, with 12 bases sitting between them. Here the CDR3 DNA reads TGTGCCAGCAGCTTAAGCCCGCTATGGGAGACCCAGTACTTC. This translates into CASSLSPLWETQYF.

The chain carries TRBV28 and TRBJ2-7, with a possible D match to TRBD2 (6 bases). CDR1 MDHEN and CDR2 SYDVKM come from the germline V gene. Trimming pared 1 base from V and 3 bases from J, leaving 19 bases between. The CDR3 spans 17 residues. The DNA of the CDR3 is TGTGCCAGCAGTTTATCGCAAGGTTGGAGGGGCCACTACGAGCAGTACTTC. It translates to CASSLSQGWRGHYEQYF.

The CDR3 DNA follows: TGCGCCAGCAGCCAACCCAGCGGGGGGGCAGATACGCAGTATTTT. It is translated as CASSQPSGGADTQYF. The chain uses TRBV4-3 and TRBJ2-3; 10 bases match TRBD2. This CDR3 is built from 15 residues. V dropped 2 bases and J dropped 4; count of bases not matched to a gene: 3. Germline CDR1 and CDR2: LGHNA and YSLEER.

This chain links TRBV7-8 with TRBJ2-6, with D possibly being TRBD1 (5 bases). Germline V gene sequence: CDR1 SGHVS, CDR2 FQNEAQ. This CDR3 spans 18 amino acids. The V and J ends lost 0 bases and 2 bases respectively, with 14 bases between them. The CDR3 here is CASSLARQHLAGANVLTF. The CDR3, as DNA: TGTGCCAGCAGCTTAGCGCGACAGCACCTCGCTGGGGCCAACGTCCTGACTTTC.

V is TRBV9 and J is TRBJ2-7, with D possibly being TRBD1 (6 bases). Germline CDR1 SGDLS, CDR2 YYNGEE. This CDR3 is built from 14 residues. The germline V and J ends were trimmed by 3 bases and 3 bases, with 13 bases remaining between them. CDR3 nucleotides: TGTGCCAGCAGCGCTGGGGTCAGGGGCTACGAGCAGTACTTC. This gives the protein CASSAGVRGYEQYF. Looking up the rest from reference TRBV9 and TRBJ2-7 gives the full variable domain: DSGVTQTPKHLITATGQRVTLRCSPRSGDLSVYWYQQSLDQGLQFLIQYYNGEERAKGNILERFSAQQFPDLHSELNLSSLELGDSALYFCASSAGVRGYEQYFGPGTRLTVT.

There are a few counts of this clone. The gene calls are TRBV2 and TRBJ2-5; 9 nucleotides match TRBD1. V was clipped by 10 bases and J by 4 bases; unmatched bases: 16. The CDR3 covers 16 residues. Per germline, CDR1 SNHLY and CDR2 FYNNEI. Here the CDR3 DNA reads TGTGCCACCACTCGAAACCGGGACAGGGAAAGAGAGACCCAGTACTTC. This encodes CATTRNRDRERETQYF.

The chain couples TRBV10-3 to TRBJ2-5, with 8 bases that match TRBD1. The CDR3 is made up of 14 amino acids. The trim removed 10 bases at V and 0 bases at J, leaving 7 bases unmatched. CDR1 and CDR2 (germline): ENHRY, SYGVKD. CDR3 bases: TGTGCCACCGGGACAGGCGCCGACCAAGAGACCCAGTACTTC. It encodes CATGTGADQETQYF.

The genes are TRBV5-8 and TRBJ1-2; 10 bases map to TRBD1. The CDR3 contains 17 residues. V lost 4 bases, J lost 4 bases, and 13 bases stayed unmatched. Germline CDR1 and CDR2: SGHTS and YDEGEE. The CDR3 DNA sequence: TGTGCCAGCAGCCACCTGACAGGGGGCGCGGGGGCCTATGGCTACACCTTC. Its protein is CASSHLTGGAGAYGYTF.

CDR3 bases: TGTGCCAGACCGGACAGGCAAACGAATCAGCCCCAGCATTTT. Encoded protein: CARPDRQTNQPQHF. The rearrangement links TRBV7-3 to TRBJ1-5; 7 bases are a match to TRBD1. Germline-derived CDR1 and CDR2 are SGHTA and FQGTGA. The CDR3 runs 14 residues. Germline trimming cut 9 bases from V and 4 bases from J; bases unmatched to any gene: 9.

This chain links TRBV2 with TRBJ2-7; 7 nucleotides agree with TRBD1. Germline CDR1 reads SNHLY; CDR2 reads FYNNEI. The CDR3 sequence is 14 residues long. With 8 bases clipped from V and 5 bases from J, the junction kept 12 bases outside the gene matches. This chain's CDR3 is CASQYRQGWDEQYF. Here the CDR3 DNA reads TGTGCCAGCCAGTATAGACAGGGATGGGACGAGCAGTACTTC.